What follows are 20 T cell receptor beta chains derived from one specimen sequenced in a study of CD4 T cells in relation to SARS-CoV-2 and coronaviruses. For these TCRs, the target antigens are not known. CD4+ T cells from unexposed donors were obtained before the COVID-19 pandemic (2011-2018). CD4+ T cells were isolated from the cells after less than 13 days of culture. This table comes from immunoSEQ multiplex PCR, and its TCRdb copy is limited to in-frame clones, with some not included. In the table there are about 23,000 clones, more than 60% of which are singletons. The sequenced sample consisted of CD4+ T cells from PBMCs, cultured in vitro. The receptors here all came from a human donor in good health.

This chain joins TRBV9 and TRBJ2-3; a weak D match, TRBD2 (6 bases). The CDR3 covers 15 residues. CDR1 SGDLS and CDR2 YYNGEE come from the germline V gene. Trimming left V 4 bases short and J 2 bases short, with 14 bases between. CDR3 nucleotides: TGTGCCAGCAGCCGGTCAGCGGGTCTCACAGATACGCAGTATTTT. This sequence encodes CASSRSAGLTDTQYF.

V usage is TRBV5-8 and J usage is TRBJ2-2, with D perhaps matching TRBD1 (6 bases). This CDR3 is 17 amino acids long. Trimming removed 2 bases at V and 3 bases at J, with 17 bases between. From germline, CDR1 is SGHTS and CDR2 YDEGEE. CDR3 nucleotide sequence: TGTGCCAGCAGCTTTTATTTAGGTCACAGGGACACCGGGGAGCTGTTTTTT. This codes for CASSFYLGHRDTGELFF.

The chain employs TRBV15 and TRBJ1-4; 7 bases align to TRBD1. This CDR3 is built from 14 residues. Germline V lookup: CDR1 LNHNV, CDR2 YYDKDF (reference sequence). Trimming at V came to 6 bases and at J to 7 bases, leaving 8 bases not matched to a gene. The CDR3 DNA reads as TGTGCCACCAGTCTCGACAGGGCCGTTGAAAAACTGTTTTTT. It codes for CATSLDRAVEKLFF.

The chain has TRBV5-8 and TRBJ2-1, with TRBD2 identical over 15 bases. This CDR3 is 17 amino acids long. Trimming took 4 bases from V and 8 from J; bases not matched to a gene: 10. Germline loops: CDR1 SGHTS, CDR2 YDEGEE. The CDR3 is CASSIPGTSGGNHEQFF. DNA of the CDR3: TGTGCCAGCAGCATACCCGGGACTAGCGGGGGGAACCATGAGCAGTTCTTC.

The sample holds a few counts of this clone. The chain carries TRBV27 and TRBJ2-2; maybe TRBD2 (6 bases). Germline CDR1 reads MNHEY; CDR2 reads SMNVEV (reference sequence). V dropped 7 bases and J dropped 7 bases, with 13 bases sitting between them. The CDR3 totals 13 residues. CDR3 DNA: TGTGCCAGCATGGGACTTCCCGGCGGGGAGCTGTTTTTT. Its protein product is CASMGLPGGELFF.

This clone was observed a single time. The chain is built from TRBV10-1 and TRBJ2-7, with 8 bases matching TRBD2. Germline CDR1 WNHNN, CDR2 SYGVQD (reference sequence). The CDR3 covers 18 residues. V lost 2 bases and J lost 0; bases outside the gene matches: 12. CDR3 loop: CASSENIMGGRTSYEQYF. DNA for the CDR3: TGCGCCAGCAGTGAGAACATAATGGGCGGGAGGACCTCCTACGAGCAGTACTTC.

This chain joins TRBV19 and TRBJ2-7; TRBD1 matches at 8 bases. This CDR3 has 17 amino acids. Germline assignment: CDR1 LNHDA and CDR2 SQIVND (reference sequence). V was pared by 2 bases and J by 2 bases, with 11 bases of the junction left unmatched. CDR3 sequence (DNA): TGTGCCAGTAGTATATTCCACGGACAGGGCGGGGCCTACGAGCAGTACTTC. Translation gives CASSIFHGQGGAYEQYF.

This sequence joins TRBV5-6 and TRBJ1-5, with 8 nucleotides matching TRBD1. V lost 4 bases and J lost 5; bases outside the gene matches: 5. This CDR3 has 14 residues. CDR1 SGHDT and CDR2 YYEEEE come from the germline V gene. CDR3 loop: CASSKNRGDQPQHF. The CDR3 bases are TGTGCCAGCAGCAAAAACAGGGGGGATCAGCCCCAGCATTTT. Full variable domain (remainder filled in from reference TRBV5-6 and TRBJ1-5): DAGVTQSPTHLIKTRGQQVTLRCSPKSGHDTVSWYQQALGQGPQFIFQYYEEEERQRGNFPDRFSGHQFPNYSSELNVNALLLGDSALYLCASSKNRGDQPQHFGDGTRLSIL.

This clone was counted once. The CDR3 DNA follows: TGTGCCAGCAGCCTCGGGACTAGCGGGGTCTACGAGCAGTACTTC. It encodes CASSLGTSGVYEQYF. The rearrangement uses TRBV7-8 and TRBJ2-7; 13 nucleotides align to TRBD2. This CDR3 is built from 15 residues. Looked up from germline, CDR1 is SGHVS and CDR2 is FQNEAQ. Germline trimming cut 5 bases from V and 3 bases from J; bases unmatched to any gene: 4. The whole variable domain, remainder taken from reference TRBV7-8 and TRBJ2-7, is GAGVSQSPRYKVAKRGQDVALRCDPISGHVSLFWYQQALGQGPEFLTYFQNEAQLDKSGLPSDRFFAERPEGSVSTLKIQRTQQEDSAVYLCASSLGTSGVYEQYFGPGTRLTVT.

This sequence joins TRBV27 and TRBJ2-7; 9 bases agree with TRBD2. Trimming removed 2 bases from V and 0 bases from J; junction bases left unmatched: 5. The CDR3 covers 16 residues. CDR1 is MNHEY, CDR2 SMNVEV, per germline (reference sequence). CDR3 loop: CASSLEGTSLSYEQYF. The CDR3 DNA follows: TGTGCCAGCAGTTTAGAGGGGACTAGCCTCTCCTACGAGCAGTACTTC.

There are a few counts of this clone. The chain employs TRBV30 and TRBJ1-1; D is ambiguous. Germline CDR1 GTSNPN, CDR2 SVGIG (reference sequence). CDR3 length equals 11 residues. Trimming stripped 6 bases from V and 2 bases from J, with 7 bases between. The CDR3 is CACERNTEAFF. CDR3 DNA sequence: TGTGCCTGTGAGAGAAACACTGAAGCTTTCTTT.

This clone has only one observation. The rearrangement joins TRBV29-1 to TRBJ2-5; the D gene could be TRBD1 or TRBD2 (6 bases each). V lost 8 bases, J lost 5 bases, and 15 bases lay in between. The length of the CDR3 is 12 residues. Germline lookup yields CDR1 SQVTM and CDR2 ANQGSEA. DNA of the CDR3: TGCAGCCCCGGGGGCTTAGGGGAGACCCAGTACTTC. Its translation: CSPGGLGETQYF.

The V and J genes are TRBV11-3 and TRBJ2-1; D is perhaps TRBD1 or TRBD2 (7 bases each). The CDR3 runs to 16 residues. Per germline, CDR1 SGHNT and CDR2 YENEEA. Trimming stripped 1 base from V and 6 bases from J, with 16 bases between. CDR3 sequence (DNA): TGTGCCAGCAGCTTAGGGGGGGGCAGGGGGTTCAATGAGCAGTTCTTC. This codes for CASSLGGGRGFNEQFF. The full variable domain, completed using reference TRBV11-3 and TRBJ2-1, is EAGVVQSPRYKIIEKKQPVAFWCNPISGHNTLYWYLQNLGQGPELLIRYENEEAVDDSQLPKDRFSAERLKGVDSTLKIQPAELGDSAVYLCASSLGGGRGFNEQFFGPGTRLTVL.

This clone was counted a few times. This chain connects TRBV19 to TRBJ1-6; no firm D call. The CDR3 covers 14 residues. The germline V gene encodes CDR1 LNHDA and CDR2 SQIVND (reference sequence). Trimming removed 5 bases at V and 5 bases at J, with 10 bases between. In DNA form, the CDR3 reads TGTGCCAGTAGTCCCAGGACGGATAATTCACCCCTCCACTTT. Translation gives CASSPRTDNSPLHF.

V usage is TRBV29-1 and J usage is TRBJ2-5; a weak D match, TRBD1 (6 bases). CDR1 SQVTM and CDR2 ANQGSEA come from the germline V gene. The CDR3 spans 13 residues. The V end was cut by 7 bases, the J end by 5 bases, with 17 bases between. The CDR3 DNA is TGCAGCGGCAGACTGACAGGCAGGGAGACCCAGTACTTC. Protein sequence: CSGRLTGRETQYF.

The chain uses TRBV5-1 and TRBJ2-3, with a weak D call TRBD1 (5 bases). CDR1 and CDR2 from the germline V gene are SGHRS and YFSETQ. The CDR3 is 14 residues long. The germline V and J ends were trimmed by 0 bases and 6 bases, with 11 bases remaining between them. This chain's CDR3 is CASSLEGSSDTQYF. CDR3 bases: TGCGCCAGCAGCTTGGAGGGGTCATCGGATACGCAGTATTTT.

The V call is TRBV2, the J call TRBJ2-1, with D perhaps matching TRBD2 (5 bases). V was pared by 5 bases and J by 0 bases, with 8 bases between. The CDR3 length is 14 residues. Germline V gives CDR1 SNHLY, CDR2 FYNNEI. CDR3 DNA sequence: TGTGCCAGCAGTCACCGGGACTCCTACAATGAGCAGTTCTTC. This gives the protein CASSHRDSYNEQFF.

This chain connects TRBV6-6 to TRBJ2-7, with 7 bases that match TRBD2. CDR3 length: 15 residues. The germline V gene has CDR1 MNHNY and CDR2 SVGAGI (reference sequence). The junction had 7 bases not matched to a gene; V was cut back by 0 bases and J by 5 bases. The CDR3 nucleotides read TGTGCCAGCAGTTACTCTGCGGGGGACGGCCACGAGCAGTACTTC. This codes for CASSYSAGDGHEQYF.

This chain connects TRBV2 to TRBJ2-3; 12 positions match TRBD1. The trim removed 6 bases at V and 6 bases at J, leaving 7 bases unmatched. The CDR3 is 15 residues long. From germline, CDR1 is SNHLY and CDR2 FYNNEI. The CDR3 nucleotides read TGTGCCAGCAGAGCGGGACAGGGGGCAAGGGATACGCAGTATTTT. It is translated as CASRAGQGARDTQYF.

The chain combines TRBV18 with TRBJ1-1; 8 bases fit TRBD1. The CDR3 consists of 16 residues. The trim removed 3 bases at V and 5 bases at J, leaving 11 bases unmatched. The germline V gene encodes CDR1 KGHSH and CDR2 LQKENI. The CDR3 sequence: CASSPARTGKRTEAFF. The CDR3 DNA sequence: TGTGCCAGCTCACCGGCACGGACAGGGAAAAGGACTGAAGCTTTCTTT.